Listed below are T cell receptor beta chains from one sample, sequenced in a study of blood T cell repertoires in COVID-19. Generated by immunoSEQ multiplex PCR, the TCRdb table keeps only in-frame clones and is missing some. The top ten hold about 1.6% of the sample, which has about 250,000 clones, over 75% seen once. The sequencing input was PBMCs or T cells enriched from blood (not recorded which). These receptors were obtained from a man aged 35-49 years who had recovered from COVID-19. The CDR3 runs from the conserved cysteine through the conserved F or W. D genes are given only for firm matches. A row's size may be missing; if present it is once, few, many or a size class.

J,D,size,V,CDR3,DNA
TRBJ1-2,-,few,TRBV2,CASSEGGIIYGYTF,TGTGCCAGCAGTGAGGGGGGGATCATCTATGGCTACACCTTC
TRBJ1-2,-,-,TRBV29-1,CSVDPPGNYGYTF,TGCAGCGTTGACCCCCCCGGGAACTATGGCTACACCTTC
TRBJ1-4,TRBD1,-,TRBV7-2,CASSKTTGANEKLFF,TGTGCCAGCAGCAAGACGACAGGGGCGAATGAAAAACTGTTTTTT
TRBJ2-7,-,few,TRBV5-3,CARSLGRGYEQYF,TGTGCCAGAAGCTTGGGCCGCGGGTACGAGCAGTACTTC
TRBJ2-7,TRBD2,-,TRBV9,CARNPRGLAGPAAYEQYF,TGTGCCAGAAACCCTCGCGGACTAGCGGGACCCGCGGCATACGAGCAGTACTTC
TRBJ2-3,-,once,TRBV7-2,CASSPNTDTQYF,TGTGCCAGCAGCCCAAACACAGATACGCAGTATTTT
TRBJ1-5,-,-,TRBV7-8,CASSPANRDNQPQHF,TGTGCCAGCAGTCCCGCCAACAGGGACAATCAGCCCCAGCATTTT
TRBJ2-2,-,-,TRBV12-3/TRBV12-4,CASSLVITGELFF,TGTGCCAGCAGTTTAGTCATCACCGGGGAGCTGTTTTTT
TRBJ2-7,TRBD1,-,TRBV6-4,CASRGQAISYEQYF,TGTGCCAGCAGGGGACAGGCGATCTCCTACGAGCAGTACTTC
TRBJ1-2,-,-,TRBV27,CASSPISLDSSPTF,TGTGCCAGCAGTCCGATATCATTAGACAGTAGCCCCACCTTC
TRBJ2-1,TRBD2,-,TRBV18,CASSPGLEYEQFF,TGTGCCAGCTCACCGGGACTAGAGTATGAGCAGTTCTTC
TRBJ2-5,TRBD2,-,TRBV18,CASSPRTLAGGPETETQYF,TGTGCCAGCTCACCCAGGACTCTAGCGGGGGGGCCGGAGACAGAGACCCAGTACTTC
TRBJ2-1,TRBD2,-,TRBV12-3/TRBV12-4,CASSRSGGRRFF,TGTGCCAGCAGTCGGAGCGGGGGGCGTCGGTTCTTC
TRBJ1-3,-,-,TRBV27,CASGPLTGYSGNTIYF,TGTGCCAGCGGCCCATTGACAGGCTACTCTGGAAACACCATATATTTT
TRBJ1-2,TRBD1,-,TRBV30,CASPVRGLYGYTF,TGTGCCTCCCCCGTCAGGGGGCTTTATGGCTACACCTTC
TRBJ2-7,-,-,TRBV21-1,CASSKPRTVGYEQYF,TGTGCCAGCAGCAAACCGCGGACAGTTGGCTACGAGCAGTACTTC